Included here is one T cell receptor beta chain sequence, with context. What antigen it recognizes has not been identified. No qualities accompany the bases; no much larger clone lies one base away. The CDR3, cysteine through phenylalanine, is 14 amino acids long. Only the CDR3 DNA stays, 42 bases, in frame from base 1. The germline ends are 16 bases apart after V is trimmed by 8 bases and J by 2 bases. From the germline V gene, CDR1 is SNHLY and CDR2 is FYNNEI. The sequencer was an Illumina NovaSeq 6000. Using 5'RACE with constant-segment primers, TCRalpha and TCRbeta cDNA libraries were constructed, with sample barcodes and unique molecular identifiers added in the process. Trizol reagent was used to extract RNA from every sample. Library amplification was performed in two PCR steps, and a second sample barcode and Illumina TruSeq adapters were introduced in the second step. Libraries were sequenced on an Illumina NovaSeq with 2 x 150 bp paired-end reads. Turning to the authors' computational methods: With migec v1.2.7, reads were demultiplexed and then collapsed into UMI-guided consensus sequences. Using mixcr v2.1.11, the UMI consensuses were aligned to TRA and TRB V and J templates and assembled into clonotypes. A clonotype was counted as expanded or contracted only if both edgeR and NoisET called the change significant, with noise models trained on biological replicates. For edgeR calls, a false discovery rate-adjusted p below 0.01 and a log2 fold-change threshold of 1 were applied. As an exploratory analysis of dynamics, max-normalized trajectories of the 1000 most abundant clonotypes were examined with PCA combined with hierarchical clustering. Each responding clone was given a CD4 or CD8 phenotype based on the CD4+ and CD8+ repertoires, which had been sequenced separately. TCRdb trimmed the raw reads at Q25, called clones with MiXCR and kept productive beta chains. Entries are consolidated by CDR3 protein sequence, retaining the most common genes and DNA. Here the V and J calls rest on TCRdb's processing, not on the authors' analysis. Present in this sample are about 310,000 distinct CDR3 sequences, roughly a fifth of which were seen just once. The ten top clones hold around 21% of the sample.

Ficoll-Paque density gradient centrifugation was the method used to isolate PBMCs. The sample originates from a study of T-cell memory formation after mild COVID-19 (dated by TCRdb to the early 2020s). Regarding the research as a whole: TCR sequence clusters from the two donors were found to be largely donor specific. In a couple of donors, T-cell clones that expanded and contracted after mild COVID-19 were followed by sequencing TCRalpha and TCRbeta repertoires longitudinally. The cohort comprised two young, previously healthy adult volunteers, one female and one male.

Overall study results and their limits: Clones that contracted from day 15 to 85 showed balanced CD4/CD8 phenotypes, whereas a second wave of clones that expanded from day 15 to 37 leaned towards CD4+. The study covered only a couple of mild cases, and larger cohorts including severe cases with pre-infection samples were considered necessary. Contracting CD4+ clones appeared mostly in the CM and EM memory subsets, whereas CD8+ clones were enriched in EMRA. SARS-CoV-2 specificity of the second-wave clones peaking on day 37 was not confirmed. Some responding clones were detected in pre-infection memory, which suggested that pre-existing cross-reactive memory T cells had joined the SARS-CoV-2 response.

The sequence was obtained from a man aged 18 to 29 who had mild COVID-19 (a few samples of this study predate the infection). The sample titles of this study are shuffled in the database, so cell type and time point are left out; the donor was told from shared clones. The sequenced sample was PBMCs or a T cell subset sorted from them (not recorded which). The V and J segments used are TRBV2 and TRBJ2-7; the D gene is perhaps TRBD1 or TRBD2, each of them matching over 6 bases. The CDR3 region: CASSLEEGAYEQYF. The DNA sequence is as follows: TGTGCCAGCTCCTTAGAGGAGGGGGCCTACGAGCAGTACTTC. The full variable domain, with segments outside the CDR3 supplied by the reference TRBV2 and TRBJ2-7 proteins, appears as EPEVTQTPSHQVTQMGQEVILRCVPISNHLYFYWYRQILGQKVEFLVSFYNNEISEKSEIFDDQFSVERPDGSNFTLKIRSTKLEDSAMYFCASSLEEGAYEQYFGPGTRLTVT.